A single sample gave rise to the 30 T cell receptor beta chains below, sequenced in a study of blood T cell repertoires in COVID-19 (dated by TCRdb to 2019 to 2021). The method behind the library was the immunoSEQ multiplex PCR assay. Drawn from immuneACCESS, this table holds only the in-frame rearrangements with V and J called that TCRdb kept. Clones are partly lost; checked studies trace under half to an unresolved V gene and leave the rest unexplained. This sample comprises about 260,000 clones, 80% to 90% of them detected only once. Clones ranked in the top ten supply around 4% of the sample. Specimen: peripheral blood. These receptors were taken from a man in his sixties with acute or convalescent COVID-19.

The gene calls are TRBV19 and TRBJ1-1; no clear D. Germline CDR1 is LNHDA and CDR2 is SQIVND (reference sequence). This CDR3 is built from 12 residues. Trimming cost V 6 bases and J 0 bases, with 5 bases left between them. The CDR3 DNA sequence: TGTGCCAGTAGACACGTGAACACTGAAGCTTTCTTT. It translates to CASRHVNTEAFF.

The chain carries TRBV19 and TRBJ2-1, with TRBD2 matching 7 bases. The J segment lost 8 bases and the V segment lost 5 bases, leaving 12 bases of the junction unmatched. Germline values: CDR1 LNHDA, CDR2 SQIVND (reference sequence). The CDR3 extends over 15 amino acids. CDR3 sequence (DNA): TGTGCCAGTAGTCGAAGGCCTAGCGGAGTTGATGAGCAGTTCTTC. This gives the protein CASSRRPSGVDEQFF.

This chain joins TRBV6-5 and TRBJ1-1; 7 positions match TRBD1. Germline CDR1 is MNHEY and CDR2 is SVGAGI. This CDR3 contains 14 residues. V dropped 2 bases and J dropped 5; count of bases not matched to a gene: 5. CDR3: CASSYGQGGTEAFF. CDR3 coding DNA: TGTGCCAGCAGTTACGGGCAGGGGGGTACTGAAGCTTTCTTT.

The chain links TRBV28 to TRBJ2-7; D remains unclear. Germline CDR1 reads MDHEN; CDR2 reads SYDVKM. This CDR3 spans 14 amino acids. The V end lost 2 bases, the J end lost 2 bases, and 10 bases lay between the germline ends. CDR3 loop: CASSLRTYPYEQYF. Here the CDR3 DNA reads TGTGCCAGCAGTTTACGAACTTACCCCTACGAGCAGTACTTC.

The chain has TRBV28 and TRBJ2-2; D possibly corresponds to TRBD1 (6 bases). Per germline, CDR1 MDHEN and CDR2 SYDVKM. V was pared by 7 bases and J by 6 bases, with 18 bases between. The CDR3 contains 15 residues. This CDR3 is CASNLPGQGPGELFF. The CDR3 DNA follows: TGTGCCAGCAACCTCCCGGGCCAGGGGCCCGGGGAGCTGTTTTTT. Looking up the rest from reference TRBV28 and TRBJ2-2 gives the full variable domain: DVKVTQSSRYLVKRTGEKVFLECVQDMDHENMFWYRQDPGLGLRLIYFSYDVKMKEKGDIPEGYSVSREKKERFSLILESASTNQTSMYLCASNLPGQGPGELFFGEGSRLTVL.

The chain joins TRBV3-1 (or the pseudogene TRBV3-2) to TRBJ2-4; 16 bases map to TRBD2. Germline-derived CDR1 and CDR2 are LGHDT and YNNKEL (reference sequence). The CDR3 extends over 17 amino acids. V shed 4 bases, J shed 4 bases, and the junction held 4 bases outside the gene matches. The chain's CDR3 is CASSLQGLAGGKNIQYF. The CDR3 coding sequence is TGTGCCAGCAGCCTACAGGGACTAGCGGGAGGGAAAAACATTCAGTACTTC.

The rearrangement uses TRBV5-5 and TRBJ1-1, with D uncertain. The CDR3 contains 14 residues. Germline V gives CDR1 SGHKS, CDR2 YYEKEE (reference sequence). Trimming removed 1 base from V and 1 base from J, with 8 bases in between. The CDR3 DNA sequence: TGTGCCAGCAGCTTGCAGGCTTCGAACACTGAAGCTTTCTTT. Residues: CASSLQASNTEAFF.

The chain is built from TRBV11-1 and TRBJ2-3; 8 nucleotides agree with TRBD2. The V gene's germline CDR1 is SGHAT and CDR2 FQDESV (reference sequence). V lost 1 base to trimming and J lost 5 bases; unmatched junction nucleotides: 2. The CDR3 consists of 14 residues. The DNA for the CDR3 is TGTGCCAGCAGCTTAGGGACTAGCCTAGATACGCAGTATTTT. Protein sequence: CASSLGTSLDTQYF.

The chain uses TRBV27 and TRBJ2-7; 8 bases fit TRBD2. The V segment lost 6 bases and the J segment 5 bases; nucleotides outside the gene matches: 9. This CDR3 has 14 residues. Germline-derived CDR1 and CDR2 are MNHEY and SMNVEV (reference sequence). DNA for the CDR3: TGTGCCAGCAGCCAGAGCGGGGGCGGGGACGAGCAGTACTTC. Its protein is CASSQSGGGDEQYF.

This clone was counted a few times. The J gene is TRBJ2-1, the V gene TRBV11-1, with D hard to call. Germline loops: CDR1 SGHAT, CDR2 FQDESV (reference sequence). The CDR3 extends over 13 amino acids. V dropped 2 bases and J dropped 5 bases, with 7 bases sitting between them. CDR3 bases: TGTGCCAGCAGCTTACTCCGTGACAATGAGCAGTTCTTC. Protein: CASSLLRDNEQFF.

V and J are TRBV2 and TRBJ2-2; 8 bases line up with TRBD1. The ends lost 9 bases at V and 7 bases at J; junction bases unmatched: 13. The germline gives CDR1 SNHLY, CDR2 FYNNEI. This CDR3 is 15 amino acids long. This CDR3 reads CARDQGASSGGELFF. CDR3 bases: TGTGCCAGGGACCAGGGGGCTTCGAGTGGCGGGGAGCTGTTTTTT.

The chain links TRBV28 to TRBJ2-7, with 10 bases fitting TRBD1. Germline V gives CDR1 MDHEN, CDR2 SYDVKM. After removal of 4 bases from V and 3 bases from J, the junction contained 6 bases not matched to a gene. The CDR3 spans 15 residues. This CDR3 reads CASSWTGTGDYEQYF. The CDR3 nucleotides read TGTGCCAGCAGTTGGACCGGGACAGGGGACTACGAGCAGTACTTC.

The CDR3 DNA reads TGCGCCAGCAGTCCCAGTGGGGGGACAGGGCTGAACACTGAAGCTTTCTTT. Protein sequence: CASSPSGGTGLNTEAFF. The rearrangement uses TRBV5-1 and TRBJ1-1; 9 bases are a match to TRBD1. The CDR3 is 17 amino acids. The germline V gene has CDR1 SGHRS and CDR2 YFSETQ. Trimming took 5 bases from V and 0 from J; bases not matched to a gene: 11.

CDR3 sequence: CSASLSGPRDEQFF. The CDR3 coding sequence is TGCAGTGCTAGTCTTAGTGGTCCCCGCGATGAGCAGTTCTTC. J is TRBJ2-1 and V is TRBV20-1; D ambiguous. The CDR3 has 14 amino acids. Germline V lookup: CDR1 DFQATT, CDR2 SNEGSKA (reference sequence). The germline V and J ends were trimmed by 3 bases and 8 bases, with 17 bases remaining between them.

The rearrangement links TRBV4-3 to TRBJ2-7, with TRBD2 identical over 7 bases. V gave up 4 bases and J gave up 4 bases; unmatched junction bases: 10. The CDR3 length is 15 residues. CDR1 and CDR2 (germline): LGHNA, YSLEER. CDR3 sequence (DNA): TGCGCCAGCAGCCGTAACCGGGACTATACGTACGAGCAGTACTTC. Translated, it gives CASSRNRDYTYEQYF.

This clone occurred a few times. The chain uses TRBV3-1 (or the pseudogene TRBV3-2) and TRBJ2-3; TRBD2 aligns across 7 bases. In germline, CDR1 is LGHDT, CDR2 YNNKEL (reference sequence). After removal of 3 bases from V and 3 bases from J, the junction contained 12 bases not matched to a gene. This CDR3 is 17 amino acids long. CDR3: CASSQVIPAGDTDTQYF. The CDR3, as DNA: TGTGCCAGCAGCCAGGTGATCCCCGCGGGGGATACAGATACGCAGTATTTT.

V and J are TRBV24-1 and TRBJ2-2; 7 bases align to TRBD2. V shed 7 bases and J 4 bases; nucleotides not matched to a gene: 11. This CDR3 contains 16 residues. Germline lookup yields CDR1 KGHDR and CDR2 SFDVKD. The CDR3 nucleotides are TGTGCCACCAGCTCGGCGGGGGACTGGGGCACCGGGGAGCTGTTTTTT. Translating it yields CATSSAGDWGTGELFF.

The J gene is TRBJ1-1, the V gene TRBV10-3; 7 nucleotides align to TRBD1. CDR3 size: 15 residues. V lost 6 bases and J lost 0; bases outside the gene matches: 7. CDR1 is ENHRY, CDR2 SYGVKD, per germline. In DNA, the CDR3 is TGTGCCATCAGGTTGACAGGGAACATGAACACTGAAGCTTTCTTT. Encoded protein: CAIRLTGNMNTEAFF.

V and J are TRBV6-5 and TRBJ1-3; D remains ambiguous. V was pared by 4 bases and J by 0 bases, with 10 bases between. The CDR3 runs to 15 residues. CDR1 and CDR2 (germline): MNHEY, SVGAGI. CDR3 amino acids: CASSFLRNSGNTIYF. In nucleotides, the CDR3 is TGTGCCAGCAGTTTCCTGCGGAACTCTGGAAACACCATATATTTT.

The CDR3 reads CASRSTGTEKLFF. In DNA, the CDR3 is TGTGCCAGTAGATCGACAGGGACCGAAAAACTGTTTTTT. J is TRBJ1-4 and V is TRBV19; 7 nucleotides line up with TRBD1. From germline, CDR1 is LNHDA and CDR2 SQIVND (reference sequence). This CDR3 has 13 residues. The ends lost 6 bases at V and 8 bases at J; junction bases unmatched: 6.

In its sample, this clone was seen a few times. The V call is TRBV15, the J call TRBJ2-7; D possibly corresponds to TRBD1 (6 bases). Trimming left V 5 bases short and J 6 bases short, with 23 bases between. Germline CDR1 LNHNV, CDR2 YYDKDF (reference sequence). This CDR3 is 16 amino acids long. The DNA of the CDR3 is TGTGCCACCAGCTTAACACTACCCGAAGGGGGAAGCGAGCAGTACTTC. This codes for CATSLTLPEGGSEQYF.

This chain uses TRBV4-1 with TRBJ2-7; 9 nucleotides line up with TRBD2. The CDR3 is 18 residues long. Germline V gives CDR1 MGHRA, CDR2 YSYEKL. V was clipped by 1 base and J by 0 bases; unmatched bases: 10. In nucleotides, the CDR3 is TGCGCCAGCAGCCAAGCGGAGGTTAGCGGGGGCTACTCCTACGAGCAGTACTTC. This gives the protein CASSQAEVSGGYSYEQYF.

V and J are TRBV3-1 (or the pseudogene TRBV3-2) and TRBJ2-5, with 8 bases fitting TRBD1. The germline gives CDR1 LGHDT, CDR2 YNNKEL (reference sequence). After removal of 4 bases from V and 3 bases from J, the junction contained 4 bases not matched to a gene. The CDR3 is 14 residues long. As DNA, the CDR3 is TGTGCCAGCAGCCGGGGACAGGTTAAAGAGACCCAGTACTTC. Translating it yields CASSRGQVKETQYF.

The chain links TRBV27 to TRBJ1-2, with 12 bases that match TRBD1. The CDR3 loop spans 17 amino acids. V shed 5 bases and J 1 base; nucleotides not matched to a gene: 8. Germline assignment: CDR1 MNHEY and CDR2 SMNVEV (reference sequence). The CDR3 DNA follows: TGTGCCAGCAGTCCAATCGGGACAGGGGGCCTTAACTATGGCTACACCTTC. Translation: CASSPIGTGGLNYGYTF.

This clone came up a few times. In DNA form, the CDR3 reads TGCGCCAGCAGCCAGGAAGTGACTAGCGGCCGGAGGTTAGCTACCCTCCAAGAGACCCAGTACTTC. The encoded protein is CASSQEVTSGRRLATLQETQYF. The gene calls are TRBV4-1 and TRBJ2-5, with 9 bases aligning to TRBD2. This CDR3 is built from 22 residues. Germline CDR1 reads MGHRA; CDR2 reads YSYEKL. V shed 3 bases, J shed 1 base, and the junction held 24 bases outside the gene matches.

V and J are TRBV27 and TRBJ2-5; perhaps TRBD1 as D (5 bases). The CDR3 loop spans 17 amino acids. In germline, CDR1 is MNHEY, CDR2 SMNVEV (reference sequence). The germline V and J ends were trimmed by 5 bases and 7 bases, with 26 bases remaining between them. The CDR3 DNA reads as TGTGCCAGCAGTGGAACCGGATCCGGAACAAGACAGCGGACCCAGTACTTC. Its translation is CASSGTGSGTRQRTQYF.

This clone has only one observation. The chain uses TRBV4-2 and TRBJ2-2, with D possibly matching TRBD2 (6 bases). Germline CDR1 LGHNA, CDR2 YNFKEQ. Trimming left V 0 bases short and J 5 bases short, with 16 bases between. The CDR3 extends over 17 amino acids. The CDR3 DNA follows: TGTGCCAGCAGCCAAGAGGGGGGAAGTTTGGGGACCGGGGAGCTGTTTTTT. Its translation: CASSQEGGSLGTGELFF.

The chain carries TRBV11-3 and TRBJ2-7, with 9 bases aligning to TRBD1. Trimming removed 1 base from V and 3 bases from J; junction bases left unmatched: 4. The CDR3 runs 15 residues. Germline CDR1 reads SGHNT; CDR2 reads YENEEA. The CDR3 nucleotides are TGTGCCAGCAGCTTAGGCGGGACAGGGAACTACGAGCAGTACTTC. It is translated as CASSLGGTGNYEQYF.

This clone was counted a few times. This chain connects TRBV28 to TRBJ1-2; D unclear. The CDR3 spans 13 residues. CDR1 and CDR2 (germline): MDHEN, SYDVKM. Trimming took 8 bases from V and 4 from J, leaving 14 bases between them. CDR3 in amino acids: CASVGGRVYGYTF. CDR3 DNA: TGTGCCAGCGTTGGAGGTAGGGTCTATGGCTACACCTTC.

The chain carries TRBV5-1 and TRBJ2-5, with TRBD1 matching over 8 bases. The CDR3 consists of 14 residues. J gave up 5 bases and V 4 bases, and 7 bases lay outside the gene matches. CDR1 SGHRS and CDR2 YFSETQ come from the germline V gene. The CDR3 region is CASSPGQASETQYF. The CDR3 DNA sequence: TGCGCCAGCAGCCCGGGACAGGCAAGCGAGACCCAGTACTTC. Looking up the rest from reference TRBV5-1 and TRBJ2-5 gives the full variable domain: KAGVTQTPRYLIKTRGQQVTLSCSPISGHRSVSWYQQTPGQGLQFLFEYFSETQRNKGNFPGRFSGRQFSNSRSEMNVSTLELGDSALYLCASSPGQASETQYFGPGTRLLVL.